The entry below describes one T cell receptor (beta chain). The CDR3 is made up of 16 amino acids. V dropped 5 bases and J dropped 4 bases, with 21 bases sitting between them. The germline V gene has CDR1 SEHNR and CDR2 FQNEAQ (reference sequence). The repertoire was sequenced with immunoSEQ multiplex PCR; TCRdb's copy has only in-frame clones and lacks some. The sample has about 340,000 clones; 92% are singletons. The record originates from a study of blood T cell repertoires in COVID-19. Study background: There were acute and convalescent COVID-19 samples, and they came from the United States, Italy and Spain. PBMCs, B-cell-depleted T cells, or T cells provided the cDNA or gDNA that made up the material.

The study recruited people aged about 18 to 95 years across more than 20 US areas. Cohort 3 donors counted as recovered after two negative PCRs, clearance, or resolved symptoms. The specimen sequenced was PBMCs or T cells enriched from blood (not recorded which). This TCR was recovered from a woman in her twenties or thirties who had recovered from COVID-19. The chain carries TRBV7-9 and TRBJ2-7; tentatively, D is TRBD2 (5 bases). The CDR3 nucleotides read TGTGCCAGCAGCGAGGGCGCCCTCTCGGGTCGGTACGAGCAGTACTTC. It translates to CASSEGALSGRYEQYF.